The 18 T cell receptor beta chains below were found in one sample sequenced in a study of T-cell reconstitution after alpha-beta-depleted transplantation in children. Preparation of the TCRbeta library used unique molecular identifiers. TCRdb itself ran the PCR reads through MiXCR, one entry per CDR3 protein. The sample records around 440,000 distinct CDR3 sequences, under 12% being singletons. The material sequenced was PBMCs, taken before TCRalphabeta/CD19-depleted stem cell transplant. All receptors derive from a child aged 2-15 years with inherited bone marrow failure, due to receive a stem cell transplant.

This clonotype occurred a few times. J is TRBJ2-5 and V is TRBV5-1; TRBD2 agrees at 10 bases. V trimming: 1 base; J trimming: 1 base; junction bases outside the gene matches: 7. Germline assignment: CDR1 SGHRS and CDR2 YFSETQ. The CDR3 runs 17 residues. The CDR3 reads CASSLFPGLASQETQYF. CDR3 coding DNA: TGCGCCAGCAGCTTGTTTCCGGGACTAGCGAGCCAAGAGACCCAGTACTTC. Using reference TRBV5-1 and TRBJ2-5 for the parts outside the CDR3, the full variable domain is KAGVTQTPRYLIKTRGQQVTLSCSPISGHRSVSWYQQTPGQGLQFLFEYFSETQRNKGNFPGRFSGRQFSNSRSEMNVSTLELGDSALYLCASSLFPGLASQETQYFGPGTRLLVL.

This clonotype was seen more than once but under ten times. The chain combines TRBV12-3 or TRBV12-4 with TRBJ1-5; the D gene is possibly TRBD1 (5 bases). There are 15 residues in the CDR3. V was clipped by 3 bases and J by 0 bases, with 9 bases between them. In DNA, the CDR3 is TGTGCCAGCAGTTTGACAGTAGATAGCAATCAGCCCCAGCATTTT. It yields the protein CASSLTVDSNQPQHF.

With regard to this clonotype: This sequence may be a read error, since a much larger clone differs from it by one base. Given the absence of the conserved phenylalanine or tryptophan at the CDR3 end, a read error is likely. CDR3 in amino acids: CASSLARDTVNYGYTV. CDR3 nucleotides: TGTGCCAGCAGTTTAGCGAGGGACACAGTTAACTATGGCTACACCGTC. The chain has TRBV12-3 or TRBV12-4 and TRBJ1-2; tentative D call: TRBD1 (6 bases). The V gene lost 0 bases and the J gene lost 1 base, with 12 bases spanning the gap. The CDR3 contains 16 residues.

This clonotype was recorded at least ten times. The chain combines TRBV6-1 with TRBJ2-2; 8 bases fit TRBD2. V was clipped by 7 bases and J by 5 bases; unmatched bases: 18. The CDR3 runs 18 residues. Per the germline V gene, CDR1 is MNHNS and CDR2 is SASEGT. The CDR3 DNA is TGTGCCAGCAACTACGGGCCTTTCTACCGGGAGGGGACCGGGGAGCTGTTTTTT. As protein: CASNYGPFYREGTGELFF.

This clonotype showed up many times. The chain links TRBV20-1 to TRBJ2-3; weak D call: TRBD2 (6 bases). The V end lost 5 bases, the J end lost 2 bases, and 11 bases lay between the germline ends. This CDR3 has 13 residues. Germline V gene lookup returns CDR1 DFQATT and CDR2 SNEGSKA (reference sequence). DNA of the CDR3: TGCAGTGCTTCCCGGGGACTCACAGATACGCAGTATTTT. This codes for CSASRGLTDTQYF.

This clonotype has at least ten counts. The chain combines TRBV4-3 with TRBJ2-7, with unresolved D. Trimming pared 1 base from V and 1 base from J, leaving 11 bases between. Germline V gene sequence: CDR1 LGHNA, CDR2 YSLEER. This CDR3 has 15 amino acids. CDR3 sequence: CASSQGSRLSYEQYF. CDR3 DNA sequence: TGCGCCAGCAGCCAAGGGTCCAGGCTTTCCTACGAGCAGTACTTC.

This clonotype showed up many times. The chain recombines TRBV7-9 with TRBJ2-2; D is unresolved. This CDR3 spans 15 amino acids. CDR1 SEHNR and CDR2 FQNEAQ come from the germline V gene (reference sequence). Trimming stripped 2 bases from V and 1 base from J, with 8 bases between. The CDR3 loop is CASSLIRRNTGELFF. The CDR3, as DNA: TGTGCCAGCAGCTTAATTCGCAGGAACACCGGGGAGCTGTTTTTT.

This clonotype was recorded at least ten times. V gene TRBV5-6 combines with J gene TRBJ1-1; D uncertain. The germline gives CDR1 SGHDT, CDR2 YYEEEE. Trimming took 0 bases from V and 7 from J, leaving 13 bases between them. This CDR3 is 14 amino acids long. CDR3 region: CASSLEHHLLEAFF. The CDR3 bases are TGTGCCAGCAGCTTGGAACACCACCTCCTTGAAGCTTTCTTT.

This clonotype was counted many times. The rearrangement links TRBV27 to TRBJ2-7, with D perhaps matching TRBD2 (5 bases). The V gene lost 8 bases and the J gene lost 2 bases, with 13 bases spanning the gap. The CDR3 is made up of 13 amino acids. Germline V gene lookup returns CDR1 MNHEY and CDR2 SMNVEV (reference sequence). The CDR3 protein is CASFLGEPYEQYF. DNA for the CDR3: TGTGCCAGCTTCCTGGGAGAGCCCTACGAGCAGTACTTC.

This clonotype has a handful of counts. The CDR3 sequence: CASSLTANYEQYF. CDR3 coding DNA: TGTGCCAGCAGCTTAACAGCAAACTACGAGCAGTACTTC. The chain has TRBV5-4 and TRBJ2-7; D gene ambiguous. CDR3 length: 13 residues. Trimming stripped 2 bases from V and 3 bases from J, with 9 bases between. Germline assignment: CDR1 SGHNT and CDR2 YYREEE (reference sequence).

This clonotype has ten or more counts. The rearrangement uses TRBV7-8 and TRBJ2-7; 11 bases map to TRBD2. The trim removed 2 bases at V and 5 bases at J, leaving 8 bases unmatched. CDR3 length equals 16 residues. CDR1 is SGHVS, CDR2 FQNEAQ, per germline. CDR3 sequence: CASSLLSGRAFNEQYF. For the CDR3, the DNA is TGTGCCAGCAGCTTACTTAGCGGGAGGGCCTTCAACGAGCAGTACTTC.

This clonotype has ten or more counts. The chain combines TRBV27 with TRBJ2-3, with D hard to call. CDR3 size: 12 residues. Trimming removed 8 bases from V and 6 bases from J, with 12 bases in between. Germline loops: CDR1 MNHEY, CDR2 SMNVEV (reference sequence). This CDR3 is CASSPSMDTQYF. The DNA of the CDR3 is TGTGCCAGCTCCCCCTCCATGGATACGCAGTATTTT.

This clonotype showed up many times. The chain carries TRBV6-5 and TRBJ2-7; D gene ambiguous. This CDR3 has 14 amino acids. Trimming left V 2 bases short and J 0 bases short, with 8 bases between. The germline V gene encodes CDR1 MNHEY and CDR2 SVGAGI. This CDR3 reads CASSYRFNSYEQYF. The CDR3 DNA is TGTGCCAGCAGTTACAGGTTTAACTCCTACGAGCAGTACTTC.

There are many counts of this clonotype. The chain recombines TRBV5-1 with TRBJ2-7; D gene unclear. The germline gives CDR1 SGHRS, CDR2 YFSETQ. The CDR3 length is 16 residues. V dropped 1 base and J dropped 0 bases, with 14 bases sitting between them. The CDR3 reads CASSLIGPLSSYEQYF. The CDR3 bases are TGCGCCAGCAGCTTGATAGGCCCTCTAAGCTCCTACGAGCAGTACTTC.

This clonotype was counted ten times or more. This chain links TRBV6-1 with TRBJ2-7; the D gene could be TRBD1 or TRBD2 (5 bases each). Germline CDR1 and CDR2: MNHNS and SASEGT. V lost 5 bases and J 2 bases, leaving 13 bases between the germline ends. The CDR3 consists of 14 residues. The CDR3 nucleotides are TGTGCCAGCAGTAAGGGGACGGTCCCCTACGAGCAGTACTTC. It is translated as CASSKGTVPYEQYF.

This clonotype was detected ten times or more. The V call is TRBV9, the J call TRBJ2-2; 12 bases match TRBD1. CDR3 length: 15 amino acids. The ends lost 4 bases at V and 6 bases at J; junction bases unmatched: 4. Germline lookup yields CDR1 SGDLS and CDR2 YYNGEE. In DNA form, the CDR3 reads TGTGCCAGCAGCCCTCGGGACAGGGGGCCCGGGGAGCTGTTTTTT. As protein: CASSPRDRGPGELFF. Full variable domain (remainder filled in from reference TRBV9 and TRBJ2-2): DSGVTQTPKHLITATGQRVTLRCSPRSGDLSVYWYQQSLDQGLQFLIQYYNGEERAKGNILERFSAQQFPDLHSELNLSSLELGDSALYFCASSPRDRGPGELFFGEGSRLTVL.

The chain combines TRBV27 with TRBJ2-2; TRBD2 might be the D (5 bases). The germline V gene encodes CDR1 MNHEY and CDR2 SMNVEV (reference sequence). Trimming pared 3 bases from V and 5 bases from J, leaving 10 bases between. The CDR3 has 14 amino acids. The DNA for the CDR3 is TGTGCCAGCAGTTTTGGCGAGGGAACCGGGGAGCTGTTTTTT. Its translation is CASSFGEGTGELFF.

V and J are TRBV7-2 and TRBJ2-1; D unclear. Trimming cost V 2 bases and J 4 bases, with 15 bases left between them. This CDR3 contains 16 residues. CDR1 and CDR2 from the germline V gene are SGHTA and FQGNSA. CDR3 loop: CASSLRRAPAYNEQFF. CDR3 sequence (DNA): TGTGCCAGCAGCTTACGCCGGGCCCCAGCATACAATGAGCAGTTCTTC.